The next 21 T cell receptor beta chains were all read from a single sample in a study of early T cells in non-severe SARS-CoV-2 infection. TCRdb ran MiXCR on the 5' RACE reads and lists one entry per CDR3 protein. The sample lists tens of thousands of distinct CDR3 sequences, 8.5% to 10% occurring once. The specimen sequenced was whole blood. Receptor source: an adult who was a healthcare worker with PCR-confirmed SARS-CoV-2 infection or an uninfected control (not recorded which).

The gene calls are TRBV12-3 or TRBV12-4 and TRBJ1-2; D gene ambiguous. V dropped 7 bases and J dropped 13 bases, with 10 bases sitting between them. The CDR3 is 9 residues long. In DNA, the CDR3 is TGTGCCAGCAATACTGGGATCACCTTC. This gives the protein CASNTGITF.

The chain joins TRBV7-9 to TRBJ2-7; D call uncertain. CDR1 is SEHNR and CDR2 is FQNEAQ in the germline V gene (reference sequence). The length of the CDR3 is 15 residues. Trimming pared 5 bases from V and 0 bases from J, leaving 14 bases between. The CDR3 DNA sequence: TGTGCCAGCAGCAGCAGGTACAGTAGCTCCTACGAGCAGTACTTC. It codes for CASSSRYSSSYEQYF.

The sample holds a few counts of this clonotype. The rearrangement links TRBV23-1 to TRBJ2-7, with 8 bases fitting TRBD1. TRBV23-1 is an ORF, and what it does is uncertain. This CDR3 region has 16 residues. The J segment lost 1 base and the V segment lost 6 bases, leaving 11 bases of the junction unmatched. CDR3 region: CASSPYSRGRSYEQYF. CDR3 DNA sequence: TGCGCCAGCAGCCCGTATAGCAGGGGGCGATCCTACGAGCAGTACTTC.

The V gene is TRBV19, the J gene TRBJ2-6; D might be TRBD1 or TRBD2, each matching 5 bases. Trimming shortened V by 6 bases and J by 0 bases, and 12 bases separated the two germline ends. Germline loops: CDR1 LNHDA, CDR2 SQIVND (reference sequence). The CDR3 has 16 residues. CDR3 DNA: TGTGCCAGTAGCTCCGGGACCAACTCTGGGGCCAACGTCCTGACTTTC. Protein product: CASSSGTNSGANVLTF.

This chain joins TRBV7-6 and TRBJ1-6, with 8 bases lining up with TRBD1. This CDR3 comprises 15 residues. V lost 3 bases, J lost 10 bases, and 8 bases stayed unmatched. Per germline, CDR1 SGHVS and CDR2 FNYEAQ. The CDR3 DNA is TGTGCCAGCAGCTTGGGAGGACAGGGAGGGTCACCCCTCCACTTT. It yields the protein CASSLGGQGGSPLHF. The complete variable domain, with remaining parts taken from reference TRBV7-6 and TRBJ1-6, reads GAGVSQSPRYKVTKRGQDVALRCDPISGHVSLYWYRQALGQGPEFLTYFNYEAQQDKSGLPNDRFSAERPEGSISTLTIQRTEQRDSAMYRCASSLGGQGGSPLHFGNGTRLTVT.

This clonotype was seen a few times. Mismatch with germline at one junction end may stem from a read error. The rearrangement links TRBV6-4 to TRBJ2-1, with 10 bases fitting TRBD2. Germline V gene lookup returns CDR1 MRHNA and CDR2 SNTAGT. This CDR3 spans 18 amino acids. Written as DNA, the CDR3 is TGTACCAGCAGTGACACATTCTCCGGGACTAGCGACTACAATGAGCAGTTCTTC. It encodes CTSSDTFSGTSDYNEQFF.

This clonotype has only a few counts. V and J are TRBV20-1 and TRBJ1-2; D possibly corresponds to TRBD1 (6 bases). Per germline, CDR1 DFQATT and CDR2 SNEGSKA (reference sequence). Trimming pared 6 bases from V and 2 bases from J, leaving 13 bases between. This CDR3 has 13 amino acids. CDR3 sequence (DNA): TGCAGTGCCTTCCTTGGACAGAACTATGGCTACACCTTC. As protein: CSAFLGQNYGYTF.

This clonotype was counted only a few times. The chain links TRBV20-1 to TRBJ2-1; the match to TRBD2 covers 9 bases. V was pared by 3 bases and J by 6 bases, with 9 bases of the junction left unmatched. This CDR3 contains 15 residues. Germline loops: CDR1 DFQATT, CDR2 SNEGSKA (reference sequence). CDR3 amino acids: CSASPPAGGSNEQFF. CDR3 nucleotide sequence: TGCAGTGCTAGTCCTCCAGCGGGAGGCTCCAATGAGCAGTTCTTC.

The V and J genes are TRBV7-9 and TRBJ2-5, with D tentatively TRBD2 (6 bases). The germline CDR1 and CDR2 sequences are SEHNR and FQNEAQ (reference sequence). There are 14 residues in the CDR3. Trimming removed 4 bases from V and 2 bases from J, with 11 bases in between. CDR3 in DNA: TGTGCCAGCAGCTGGTTAGCGGCACAAGAGACCCAGTACTTC. This codes for CASSWLAAQETQYF.

This clonotype was counted many times. The V and J genes are TRBV5-1 and TRBJ1-1; 9 bases align to TRBD1. The trim removed 4 bases at V and 0 bases at J, leaving 7 bases unmatched. From germline, CDR1 is SGHRS and CDR2 YFSETQ. This CDR3 region has 16 residues. Here the CDR3 reads CASSPGTGTLNTEAFF. The CDR3 DNA reads TGCGCCAGCAGCCCGGGGACAGGGACCCTGAACACTGAAGCTTTCTTT.

This clonotype was counted at least ten times. The chain has TRBV7-3 and TRBJ2-3; 10 positions match TRBD2. The CDR3 is 15 amino acids. V was pared by 5 bases and J by 2 bases, with 4 bases of the junction left unmatched. Germline V lookup: CDR1 SGHTA, CDR2 FQGTGA. This chain's CDR3 is CASSTLAGDTDTQYF. The DNA of the CDR3 is TGTGCCAGCAGCACCCTAGCGGGGGACACAGATACGCAGTATTTT.

This clonotype has only one observation. The gene calls are TRBV4-1 and TRBJ1-6; D unresolved. Germline-derived CDR1 and CDR2 are MGHRA and YSYEKL. The CDR3 runs 14 residues. The ends were cut back, 3 bases at V and 7 bases at J, with 10 bases in the middle. The CDR3 DNA sequence: TGCGCCAGCAGCCACGATCACGGGAATTCACCCCTCCACTTT. Amino acid sequence: CASSHDHGNSPLHF.

This clonotype came up many times. For the CDR3, the DNA is TGCAGCGTTGGCCCAGCCAGCGGGAGGGGAACAGATACGCAGTATTTT. Its translation is CSVGPASGRGTDTQYF. The J gene is TRBJ2-3, the V gene TRBV29-1; TRBD2 matches 10 bases. Germline CDR1 SQVTM, CDR2 ANQGSEA. The V segment lost 4 bases and the J segment 3 bases; nucleotides outside the gene matches: 10. CDR3 length equals 16 residues.

The chain has TRBV20-1 and TRBJ1-1; no firm D call. This CDR3 contains 11 residues. Germline V gene lookup returns CDR1 DFQATT and CDR2 SNEGSKA (reference sequence). V lost 8 bases, J lost 1 base, and 8 bases lay in between. CDR3 sequence reads: CSYRRNTEAFF. CDR3 in DNA: TGCAGTTACCGACGGAACACTGAAGCTTTCTTT.

V and J are TRBV5-5 and TRBJ2-7, with D possibly being TRBD1 (6 bases). Trimming took off 4 bases at V and 6 bases at J, with 20 bases between the two ends. Looked up from germline, CDR1 is SGHKS and CDR2 is YYEKEE (reference sequence). The CDR3 has 15 residues. The CDR3 spells CASSLSPQGNREQYF. The DNA for the CDR3 is TGTGCCAGCAGCCTGTCGCCCCAGGGGAATCGCGAGCAGTACTTC.

This clonotype was seen only a few times. This chain joins TRBV5-1 and TRBJ1-2; TRBD1 is a possible D gene (6 bases). Trimming pared 7 bases from V and 4 bases from J, leaving 14 bases between. CDR1 and CDR2 (germline): SGHRS, YFSETQ. This CDR3 contains 13 residues. CDR3 sequence (DNA): TGCGCCAGCGCTTGGGACACAGCCTATGGCTACACCTTC. It is translated as CASAWDTAYGYTF.

This clonotype was found many times. The rearrangement uses TRBV11-2 and TRBJ2-2; D is possibly TRBD2 (5 bases). Germline CDR1 is SGHAT and CDR2 is FQNNGV. The germline V and J ends were trimmed by 5 bases and 0 bases, with 13 bases remaining between them. CDR3 size: 16 residues. Here the CDR3 reads CASSRNRDPNTGELFF. As DNA, the CDR3 is TGTGCCAGCAGCCGCAACCGGGATCCGAACACCGGGGAGCTGTTTTTT.

This clonotype showed up many times. The chain combines TRBV7-9 with TRBJ2-2, with TRBD1 as a possible D gene (6 bases). The CDR3 contains 14 residues. Trimming stripped 5 bases from V and 1 base from J, with 8 bases between. Germline V gene data show CDR1 as SEHNR and CDR2 as FQNEAQ (reference sequence). CDR3 DNA sequence: TGTGCCAGCAGCAAGACAGGGAACACCGGGGAGCTGTTTTTT. Its translation: CASSKTGNTGELFF. The full variable domain, its missing parts supplied by reference TRBV7-9 and TRBJ2-2, is DTGVSQNPRHKITKRGQNVTFRCDPISEHNRLYWYRQTLGQGPEFLTYFQNEAQLEKSRLLSDRFSAERPKGSFSTLEIQRTEQGDSAMYLCASSKTGNTGELFFGEGSRLTVL.

This clonotype occurred many times. This chain connects TRBV6-2 or TRBV6-3 to TRBJ2-2; possibly TRBD2 for D (5 bases). There are 16 residues in the CDR3. Germline V gene lookup returns CDR1 MNHEY and CDR2 SVGEGT. V lost 4 bases to trimming and J lost 6 bases, with 18 bases between them. CDR3 bases: TGTGCCAGCAGTTCCCGGACCCCCGAGAGGGCCGGGGAGCTGTTTTTT. Translation gives CASSSRTPERAGELFF.

Only a few counts were recorded for this clonotype. This chain links TRBV15 with TRBJ2-3; D is unresolved. Trimming cost V 0 bases and J 2 bases, with 9 bases left between them. The CDR3 is 15 residues long. Germline V gene data show CDR1 as LNHNV and CDR2 as YYDKDF (reference sequence). For the CDR3, the DNA is TGTGCCACCAGCAGAGACAGGACGTACACAGATACGCAGTATTTT. This codes for CATSRDRTYTDTQYF.

V and J are TRBV7-2 and TRBJ2-1; 8 bases agree with TRBD2. Germline V gene sequence: CDR1 SGHTA, CDR2 FQGNSA. This CDR3 spans 15 amino acids. Unmatched junction bases numbered 6, after V lost 0 bases and J lost 8 bases. The chain's CDR3 is CASSLAGTSWYEQFF. The CDR3 DNA follows: TGTGCCAGCAGCTTAGCCGGGACTAGTTGGTATGAGCAGTTCTTC.